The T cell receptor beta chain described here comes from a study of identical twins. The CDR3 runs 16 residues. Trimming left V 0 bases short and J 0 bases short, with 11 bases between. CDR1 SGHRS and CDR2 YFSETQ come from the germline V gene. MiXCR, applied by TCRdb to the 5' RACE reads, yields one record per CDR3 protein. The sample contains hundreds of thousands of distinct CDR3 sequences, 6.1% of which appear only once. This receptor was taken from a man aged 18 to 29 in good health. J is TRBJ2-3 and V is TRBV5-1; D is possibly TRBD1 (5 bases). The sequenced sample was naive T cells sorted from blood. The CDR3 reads CASSLEYRISTDTQYF. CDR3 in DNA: TGCGCCAGCAGCTTGGAGTACAGGATAAGCACAGATACGCAGTATTTT.